These T cell receptor beta chains were read from a single sample in a study of a mutant IDH1 vaccine in newly diagnosed glioma. Assay used: immunoSEQ multiplex PCR; TCRdb lists only in-frame clones, some missing. The table lists approximately 54,000 clones, around 80% of them singletons. The sample in question was PBMCs, obtained from a glioma patient treated with radiotherapy, temozolomide or both. The receptors were sampled from a man between 18 and 29 years old with glioma. Both conserved end residues are part of each CDR3. Each record gives: clone size, D gene, J gene, V gene, CDR3 DNA, CDR3 protein. D genes are given only for firm matches. Clone sizes are given selectively: once, few, many, or a class where the clone is expanded.

>few|NA|TRBJ1-1|TRBV18
TGTGCCAGCTCACCCTCCGTTGGACAAACGGGAGCTTTCTTT
CASSPSVGQTGAFF
>NA|NA|TRBJ2-3|TRBV13
TGTGCCAGCAGCTTGGCAGGCACAGATACGCAGTATTTT
CASSLAGTDTQYF
>NA|TRBD2|TRBJ2-2|TRBV4-2
TGTGCCAGCAGCCAAGTCGTGCGAGCGGGAGGGACCGGGGAGCTGTTTTTT
CASSQVVRAGGTGELFF
>NA|NA|TRBJ2-3|TRBV2
TGTGCCAGCAGGGTCACAGATACGCAGTATTTT
CASRVTDTQYF
>few|TRBD2|TRBJ2-3|TRBV7-9
TGTGCCAGCAGCTACCTTGGGACTAGCGGGGGGAGGTTGGATACGCAGTATTTT
CASSYLGTSGGRLDTQYF
>NA|TRBD2|TRBJ2-7|TRBV19
TGTGCCAGTAGTATAGAACTAGCGGAGTTCTCCTACGAGCAGTACTTC
CASSIELAEFSYEQYF
>once|NA|TRBJ2-7|TRBV4-3
TGCGCCAGCAGCCAACAAACAGGGCCCGTCCAGTACGAGCAGTACTTC
CASSQQTGPVQYEQYF
>few|TRBD1|TRBJ1-1|TRBV30
TGTGCCTGGAGAAAGGGGGCGCTTCTCACTGAAGCTTTCTTT
CAWRKGALLTEAFF
>NA|NA|TRBJ2-1|TRBV6-6
TGTGCCAGCAGCCCCCTGGCACACAATGAGCAGTTCTTC
CASSPLAHNEQFF
>NA|NA|TRBJ2-7|TRBV30
TGTGCCTGGAGTCCGATACAGGGTGACGAGCAGTACTTC
CAWSPIQGDEQYF
>NA|NA|TRBJ2-7|TRBV6-5
TGTGCCAGCAGTTACTCGCAACAGGGCAACGAGCAGTACTTC
CASSYSQQGNEQYF
>NA|NA|TRBJ2-7|TRBV6-5
TGTGCCAGCATCAAACCGATCGGACTGAACTACGAGCAGTACTTC
CASIKPIGLNYEQYF
>once|NA|TRBJ1-1|TRBV18
TGTGCCAGCTCACTACAGGGAGGAACTGAAGCTTTCTTT
CASSLQGGTEAFF
>NA|TRBD1|TRBJ1-2|TRBV27
TGTGCCAGCATGGGACAGCCCTATATCGACTATGGCTACACCTTC
CASMGQPYIDYGYTF
>NA|NA|TRBJ1-1|TRBV21-1
TGTGCCAGCAGAAGGAGATTCCCGGGACAGGGAACATTGGACACTGAAGCTTTCTTT
CASRRRFPGQGTLDTEAFF
>NA|NA|TRBJ2-1|TRBV7-2
TGTGCCAGCAGCCCAACATCCCCACAGGGAAAGTTCTTC
CASSPTSPQGKFF
>NA|TRBD1|TRBJ2-1|TRBV7-8
TGTGCCAGCAGCAGTGGGACAGGGATCCTTCGGGAGCAGTTCTTC
CASSSGTGILREQFF
>NA|TRBD1|TRBJ1-1|TRBV6-1
TGTGCCAGCAGTGCGGGACAGGGGGCGCTTAACACTGAAGCTTTCTTT
CASSAGQGALNTEAFF
>NA|NA|TRBJ2-2|TRBV4-2
TGTGCCAGCAGCCAAGATACCAGCTTCAGAGGGGAGCTGTTTTTT
CASSQDTSFRGELFF
>NA|TRBD2|TRBJ2-7|TRBV5-1
TGCGCCAGCCGACTGGCGGCGGGAGCCTACGAGCAGTACTTC
CASRLAAGAYEQYF
>NA|TRBD2|TRBJ2-7|TRBV6-6
TGTGCCAGCAGTTACTCGGGGACTAGCGAAGAGTACTTC
CASSYSGTSEEYF
>once|NA|TRBJ2-7|TRBV14
TGTGCCAGCACCTCTCACCCCACTACGCAGCAGTACTTC
CASTSHPTTQQYF
>NA|NA|TRBJ2-1|TRBV29-1
TGCAGCGTTGAGCGGGGTCCGAATGAGCAGTTCTTC
CSVERGPNEQFF
>once|NA|TRBJ2-5|TRBV25-1
TGTGCCAGCAGTGAACCCCGACGGAGCCAAGAGACCCAGTACTTC
CASSEPRRSQETQYF
>few|NA|TRBJ1-1|TRBV5-1
TGCGCCAGCAGCTTTGGCAGGGAAGCTTTCTTT
CASSFGREAFF
>NA|NA|TRBJ1-2|TRBV4-3
TGCGCCAGCAGCCCGACTCACGGGAATCGCTACACCTTC
CASSPTHGNRYTF
>NA|NA|TRBJ1-1|TRBV27
TGTGCCAGCAGTACCCGAGGGTTGGGGAACACTGAAGCTTTCTTT
CASSTRGLGNTEAFF
>NA|TRBD1|TRBJ1-5|TRBV27
TGTGCCAGCAGTTTGACAGGGCGGGATCAGCCCCAGCATTTT
CASSLTGRDQPQHF